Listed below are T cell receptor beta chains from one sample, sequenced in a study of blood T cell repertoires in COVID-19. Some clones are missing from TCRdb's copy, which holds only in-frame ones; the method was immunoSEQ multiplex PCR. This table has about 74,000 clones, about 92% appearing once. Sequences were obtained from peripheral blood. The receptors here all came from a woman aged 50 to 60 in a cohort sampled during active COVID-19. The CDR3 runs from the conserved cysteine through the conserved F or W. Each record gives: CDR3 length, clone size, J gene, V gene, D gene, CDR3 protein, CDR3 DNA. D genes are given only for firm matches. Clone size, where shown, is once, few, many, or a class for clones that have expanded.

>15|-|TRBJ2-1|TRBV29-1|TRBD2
CSVEGGREGHDEQFF
TGCAGCGTTGAGGGAGGGCGGGAGGGCCATGATGAGCAGTTCTTC
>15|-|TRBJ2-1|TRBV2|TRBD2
CASMRAGLVYNEQFF
TGTGCCAGCATGAGGGCGGGACTAGTGTATAATGAGCAGTTCTTC
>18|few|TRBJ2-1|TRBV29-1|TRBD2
CSVEGGAGGLAVFNEQFF
TGCAGCGTTGAAGGCGGGGCAGGGGGACTAGCGGTATTCAATGAGCAGTTCTTC
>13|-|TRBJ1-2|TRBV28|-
CASSLDRFYGYTF
TGTGCCAGCAGCCTCGACAGGTTCTATGGCTACACCTTC
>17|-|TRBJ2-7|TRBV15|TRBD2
CATSRYGTSGIPYEQYF
TGTGCCACCAGCAGATACGGGACTAGCGGGATCCCCTACGAGCAGTACTTC
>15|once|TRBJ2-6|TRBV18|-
CASSPLGAGANVLTF
TGTGCCAGCTCCCCACTGGGAGCTGGGGCCAACGTCCTGACTTTC
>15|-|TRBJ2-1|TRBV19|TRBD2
CASLFSGTSGNEQFF
TGTGCCAGCCTTTTTTCCGGGACTAGCGGGAATGAGCAGTTCTTC
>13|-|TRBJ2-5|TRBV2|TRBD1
CATTPGQGETQYF
TGTGCCACGACGCCGGGACAGGGAGAGACCCAGTACTTC
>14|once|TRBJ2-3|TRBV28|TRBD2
CASRQRDPTDTQYF
TGTGCCAGCCGACAGCGGGACCCCACAGATACGCAGTATTTT
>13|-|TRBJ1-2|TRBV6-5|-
CASSSDSQGGYTF
TGTGCCAGCAGCTCCGACTCTCAAGGAGGCTACACCTTC
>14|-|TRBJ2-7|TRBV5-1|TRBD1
CASYPGQGAYEQYF
TGCGCCAGCTATCCGGGACAGGGGGCTTACGAGCAGTACTTC
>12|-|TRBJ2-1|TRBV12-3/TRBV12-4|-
CASSSLDKEQFF
TGTGCCAGCAGTTCCTTAGATAAGGAGCAGTTCTTC
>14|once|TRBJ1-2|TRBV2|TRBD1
CASSPGTEFYGYTF
TGTGCCAGCAGTCCCGGGACAGAGTTCTATGGCTACACCTTC
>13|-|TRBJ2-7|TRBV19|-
CASSLSGPYEQYF
TGTGCCAGTTCTCTTAGCGGTCCCTACGAGCAGTACTTC
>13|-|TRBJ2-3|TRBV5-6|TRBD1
CASSLGQGLAQYF
TGTGCCAGCAGCCTCGGACAGGGGCTAGCGCAGTATTTT
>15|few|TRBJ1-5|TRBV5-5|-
CASSSSPLGAQPQHF
TGTGCCAGCAGCTCCTCCCCCCTGGGCGCTCAGCCCCAGCATTTT
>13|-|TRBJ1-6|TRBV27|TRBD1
CASGDRANSPLHF
TGTGCCAGCGGGGACAGGGCAAATTCACCCCTCCACTTT
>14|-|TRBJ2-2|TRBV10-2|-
CASSDQAYTGELFF
TGCGCCAGCAGTGACCAGGCGTACACCGGGGAGCTGTTTTTT
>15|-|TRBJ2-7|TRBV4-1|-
CASSQVPATPYEQYF
TGCGCCAGCAGCCAAGTACCCGCGACTCCCTACGAGCAGTACTTC
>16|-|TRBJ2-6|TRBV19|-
CASSPRTVSGANVLTF
TGTGCCAGTAGTCCTCGGACAGTCTCTGGGGCCAACGTCCTGACTTTC
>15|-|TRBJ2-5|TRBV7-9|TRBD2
CASTRREAPFETQYF
TGTGCCAGCACCAGACGGGAGGCCCCCTTCGAGACCCAGTACTTC
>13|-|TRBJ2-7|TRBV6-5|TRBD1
CASTTTGPYEQYF
TGTGCCAGCACTACGACAGGGCCCTACGAGCAGTACTTC
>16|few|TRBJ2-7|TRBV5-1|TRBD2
CASSLPTSGTSYEQYF
TGCGCCAGCAGCCTACCCACTAGCGGGACCTCCTACGAGCAGTACTTC
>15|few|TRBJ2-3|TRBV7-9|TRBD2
CASSLGLAGADTQYF
TGTGCCAGCAGCTTAGGACTAGCGGGAGCAGATACGCAGTATTTT
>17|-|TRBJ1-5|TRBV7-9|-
CASSPSTGINSNQPQHF
TGTGCCAGCAGCCCTTCGACAGGAATTAATAGCAATCAGCCCCAGCATTTT
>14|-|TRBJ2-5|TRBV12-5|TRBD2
CASGSGTRGETQYF
TGTGCTAGTGGTTCCGGGACTAGAGGGGAGACCCAGTACTTC
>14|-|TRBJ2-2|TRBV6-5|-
CASSYSSLPGELFF
TGTGCCAGCAGTTACTCTAGTCTACCCGGGGAGCTGTTTTTT
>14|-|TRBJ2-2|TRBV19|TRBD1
CASRRQGDTGELFF
TGTGCCAGTAGAAGACAGGGAGATACCGGGGAGCTGTTTTTT
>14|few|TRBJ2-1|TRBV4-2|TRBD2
CASSSAGDYNEQFF
TGTGCCAGCAGCAGTGCGGGAGACTACAATGAGCAGTTCTTC
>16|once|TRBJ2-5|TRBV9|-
CASSVSTQGDGETQYF
TGTGCCAGCAGCGTATCCACTCAGGGTGATGGAGAGACCCAGTACTTC
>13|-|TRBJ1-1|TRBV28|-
CASSSTPNTEAFF
TGTGCCAGCAGTTCCACACCAAACACTGAAGCTTTCTTT
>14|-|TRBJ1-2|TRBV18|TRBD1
CASSPGQGTHGYTF
TGTGCCAGCTCACCGGGACAGGGGACGCACGGCTACACCTTC